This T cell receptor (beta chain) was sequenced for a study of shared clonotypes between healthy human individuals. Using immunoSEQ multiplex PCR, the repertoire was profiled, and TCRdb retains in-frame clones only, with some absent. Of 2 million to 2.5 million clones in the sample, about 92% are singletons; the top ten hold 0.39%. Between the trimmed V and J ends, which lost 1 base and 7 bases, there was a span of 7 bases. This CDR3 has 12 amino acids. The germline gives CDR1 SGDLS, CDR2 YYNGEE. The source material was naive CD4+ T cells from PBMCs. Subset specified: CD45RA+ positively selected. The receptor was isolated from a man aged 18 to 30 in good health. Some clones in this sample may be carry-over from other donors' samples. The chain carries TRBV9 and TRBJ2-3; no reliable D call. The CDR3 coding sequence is TGTGCCAGCAGCGTAAGGGAACATACGCAGTATTTT. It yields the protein CASSVREHTQYF.